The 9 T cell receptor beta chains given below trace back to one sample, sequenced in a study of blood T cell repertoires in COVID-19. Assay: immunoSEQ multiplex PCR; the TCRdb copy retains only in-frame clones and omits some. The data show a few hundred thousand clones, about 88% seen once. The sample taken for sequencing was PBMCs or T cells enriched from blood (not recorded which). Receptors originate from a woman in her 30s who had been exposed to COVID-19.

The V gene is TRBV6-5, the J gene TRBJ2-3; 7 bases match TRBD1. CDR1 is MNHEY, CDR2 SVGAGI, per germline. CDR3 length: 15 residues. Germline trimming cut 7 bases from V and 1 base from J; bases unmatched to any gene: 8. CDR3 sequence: CASTRQGTGTDTQYF. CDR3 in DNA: TGTGCCAGCACTCGACAGGGCACTGGCACAGATACGCAGTATTTT.

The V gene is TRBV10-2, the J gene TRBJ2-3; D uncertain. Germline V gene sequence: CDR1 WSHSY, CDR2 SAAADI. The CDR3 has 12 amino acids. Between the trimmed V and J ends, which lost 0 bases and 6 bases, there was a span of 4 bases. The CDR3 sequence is CASSESGDTQYF. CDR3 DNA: TGCGCCAGCAGTGAGTCTGGCGATACGCAGTATTTT.

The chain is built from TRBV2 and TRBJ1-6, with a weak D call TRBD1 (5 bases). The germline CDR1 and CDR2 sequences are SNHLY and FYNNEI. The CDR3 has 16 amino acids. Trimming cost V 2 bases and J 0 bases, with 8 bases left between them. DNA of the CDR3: TGTGCCAGCAGTGAATGGCAGGGCTCCTATAATTCACCCCTCCACTTT. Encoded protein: CASSEWQGSYNSPLHF.

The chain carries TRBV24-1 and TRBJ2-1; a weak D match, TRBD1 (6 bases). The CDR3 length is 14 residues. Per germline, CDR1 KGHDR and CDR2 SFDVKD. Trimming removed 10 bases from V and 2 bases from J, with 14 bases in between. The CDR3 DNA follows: TGTGCCACTCGTTCCGAGGGGGCCTACAATGAGCAGTTCTTC. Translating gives CATRSEGAYNEQFF.

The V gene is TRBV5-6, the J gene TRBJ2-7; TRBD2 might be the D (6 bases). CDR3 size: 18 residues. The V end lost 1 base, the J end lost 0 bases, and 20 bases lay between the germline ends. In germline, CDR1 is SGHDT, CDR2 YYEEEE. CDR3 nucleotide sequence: TGTGCCAGCAGCTTGCCTCCGCGCGGGACCTTGGACTCCTACGAGCAGTACTTC. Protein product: CASSLPPRGTLDSYEQYF.

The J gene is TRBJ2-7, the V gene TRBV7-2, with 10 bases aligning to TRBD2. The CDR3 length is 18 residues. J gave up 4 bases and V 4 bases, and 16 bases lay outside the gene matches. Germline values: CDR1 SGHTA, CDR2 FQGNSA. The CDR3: CASSSRGTSSGRAYEQYF. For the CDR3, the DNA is TGTGCCAGCAGCTCACGCGGGACAAGCAGCGGGAGGGCTTACGAGCAGTACTTC.

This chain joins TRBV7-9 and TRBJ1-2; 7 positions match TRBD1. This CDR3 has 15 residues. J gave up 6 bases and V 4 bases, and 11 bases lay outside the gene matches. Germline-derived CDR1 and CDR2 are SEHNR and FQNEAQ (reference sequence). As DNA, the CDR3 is TGTGCCAGCAGCTCCAGCCTCGACAGGGCACATGGCTACACCTTC. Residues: CASSSSLDRAHGYTF.

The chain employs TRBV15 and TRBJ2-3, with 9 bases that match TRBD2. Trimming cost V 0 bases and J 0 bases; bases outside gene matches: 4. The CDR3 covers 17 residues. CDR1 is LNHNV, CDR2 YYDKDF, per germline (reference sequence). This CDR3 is CATSRDPSGTSTDTQYF. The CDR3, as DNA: TGTGCCACCAGCAGAGACCCTAGCGGGACTAGCACAGATACGCAGTATTTT.

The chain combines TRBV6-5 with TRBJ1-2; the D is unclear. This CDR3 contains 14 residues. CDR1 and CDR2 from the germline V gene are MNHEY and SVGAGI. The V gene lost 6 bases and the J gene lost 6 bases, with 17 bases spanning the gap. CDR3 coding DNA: TGTGCCAGCAGGTCTCCTAGGAGGGTGGATGGCTACACCTTC. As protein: CASRSPRRVDGYTF.